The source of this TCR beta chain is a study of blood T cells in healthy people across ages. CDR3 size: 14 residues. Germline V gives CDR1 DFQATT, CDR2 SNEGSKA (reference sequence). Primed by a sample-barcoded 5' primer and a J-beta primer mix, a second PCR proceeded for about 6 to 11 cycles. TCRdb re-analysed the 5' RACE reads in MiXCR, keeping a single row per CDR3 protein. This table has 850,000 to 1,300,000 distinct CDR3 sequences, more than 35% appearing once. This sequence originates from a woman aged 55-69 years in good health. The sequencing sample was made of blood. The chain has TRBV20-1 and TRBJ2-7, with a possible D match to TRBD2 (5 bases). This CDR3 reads CGSVGDSPPYEQYF. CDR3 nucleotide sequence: TGCGGCTCCGTGGGAGATAGTCCCCCGTACGAGCAGTACTTC.